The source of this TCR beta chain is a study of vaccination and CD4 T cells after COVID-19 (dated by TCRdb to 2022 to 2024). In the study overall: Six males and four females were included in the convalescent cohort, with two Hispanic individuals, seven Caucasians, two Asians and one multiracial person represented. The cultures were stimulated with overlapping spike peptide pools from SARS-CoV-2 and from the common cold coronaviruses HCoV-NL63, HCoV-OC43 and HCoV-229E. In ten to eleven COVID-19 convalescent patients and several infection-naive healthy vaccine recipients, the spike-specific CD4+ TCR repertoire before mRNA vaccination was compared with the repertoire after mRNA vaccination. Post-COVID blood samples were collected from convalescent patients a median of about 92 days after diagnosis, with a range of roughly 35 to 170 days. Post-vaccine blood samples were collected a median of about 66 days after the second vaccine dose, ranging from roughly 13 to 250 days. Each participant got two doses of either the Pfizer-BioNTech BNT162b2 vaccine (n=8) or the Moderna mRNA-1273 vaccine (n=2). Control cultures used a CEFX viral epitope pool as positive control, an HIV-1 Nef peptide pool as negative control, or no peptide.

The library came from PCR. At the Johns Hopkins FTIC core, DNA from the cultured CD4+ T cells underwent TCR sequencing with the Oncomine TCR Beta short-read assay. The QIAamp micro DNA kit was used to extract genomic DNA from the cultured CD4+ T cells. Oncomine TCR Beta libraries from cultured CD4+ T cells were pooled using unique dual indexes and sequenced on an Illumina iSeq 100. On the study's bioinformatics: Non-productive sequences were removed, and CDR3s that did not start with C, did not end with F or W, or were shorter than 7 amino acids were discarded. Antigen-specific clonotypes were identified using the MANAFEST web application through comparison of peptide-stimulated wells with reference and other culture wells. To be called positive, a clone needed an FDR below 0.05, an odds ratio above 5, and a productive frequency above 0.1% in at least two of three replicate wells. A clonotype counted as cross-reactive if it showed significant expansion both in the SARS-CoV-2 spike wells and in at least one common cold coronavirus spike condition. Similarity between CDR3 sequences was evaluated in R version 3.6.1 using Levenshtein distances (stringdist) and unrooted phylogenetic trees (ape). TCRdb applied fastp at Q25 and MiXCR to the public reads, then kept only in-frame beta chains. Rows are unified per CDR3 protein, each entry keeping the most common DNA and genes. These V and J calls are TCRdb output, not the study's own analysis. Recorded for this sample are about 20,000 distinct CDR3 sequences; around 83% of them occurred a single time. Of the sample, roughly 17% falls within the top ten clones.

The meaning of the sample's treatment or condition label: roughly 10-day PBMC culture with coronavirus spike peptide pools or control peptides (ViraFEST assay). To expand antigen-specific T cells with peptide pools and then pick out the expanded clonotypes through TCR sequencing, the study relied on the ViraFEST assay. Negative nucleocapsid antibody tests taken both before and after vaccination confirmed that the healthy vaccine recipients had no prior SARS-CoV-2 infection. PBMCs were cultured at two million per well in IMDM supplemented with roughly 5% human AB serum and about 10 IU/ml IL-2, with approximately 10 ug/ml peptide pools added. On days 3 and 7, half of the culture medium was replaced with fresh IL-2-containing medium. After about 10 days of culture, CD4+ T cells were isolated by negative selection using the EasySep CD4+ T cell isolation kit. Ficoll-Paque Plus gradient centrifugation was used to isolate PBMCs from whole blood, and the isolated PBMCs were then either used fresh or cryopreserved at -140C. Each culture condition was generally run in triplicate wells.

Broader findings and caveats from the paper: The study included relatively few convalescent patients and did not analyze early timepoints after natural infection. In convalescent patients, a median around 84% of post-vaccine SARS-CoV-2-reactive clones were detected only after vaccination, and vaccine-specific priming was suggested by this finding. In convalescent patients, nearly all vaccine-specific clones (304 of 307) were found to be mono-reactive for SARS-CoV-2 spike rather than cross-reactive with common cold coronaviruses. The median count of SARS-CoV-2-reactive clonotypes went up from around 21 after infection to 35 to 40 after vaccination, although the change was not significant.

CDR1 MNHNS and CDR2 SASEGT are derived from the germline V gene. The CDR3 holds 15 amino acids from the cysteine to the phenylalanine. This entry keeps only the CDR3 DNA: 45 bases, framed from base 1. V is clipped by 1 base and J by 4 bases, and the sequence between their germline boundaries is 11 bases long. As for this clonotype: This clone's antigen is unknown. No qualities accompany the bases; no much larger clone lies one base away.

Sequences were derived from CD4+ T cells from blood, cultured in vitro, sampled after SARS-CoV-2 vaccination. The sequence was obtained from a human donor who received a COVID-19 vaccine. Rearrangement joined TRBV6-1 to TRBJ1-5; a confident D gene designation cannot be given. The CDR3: CASSEVPVRNQPQHF. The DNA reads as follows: TGTGCCAGCAGTGAAGTACCCGTTCGAAATCAGCCCCAGCATTTT.